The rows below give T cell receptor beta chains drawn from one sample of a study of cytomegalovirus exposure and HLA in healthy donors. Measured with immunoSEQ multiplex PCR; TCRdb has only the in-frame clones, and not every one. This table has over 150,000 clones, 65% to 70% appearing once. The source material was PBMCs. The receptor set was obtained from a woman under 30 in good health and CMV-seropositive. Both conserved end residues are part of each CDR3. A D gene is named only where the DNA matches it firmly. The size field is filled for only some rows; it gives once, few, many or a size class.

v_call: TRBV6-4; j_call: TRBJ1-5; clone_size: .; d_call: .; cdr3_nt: TGTGCCAGCAGTAAGTTGCCAGGAAGCAATCAGCCCCAGCATTTT; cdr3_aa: CASSKLPGSNQPQHF
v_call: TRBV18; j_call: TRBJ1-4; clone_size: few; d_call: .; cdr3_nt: TGTGCCAGCTCAAATTTCTCCCCGGTACCTAATGAAAAACTGTTTTTT; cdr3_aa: CASSNFSPVPNEKLFF
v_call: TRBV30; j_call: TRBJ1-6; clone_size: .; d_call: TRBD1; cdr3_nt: TGTGCCTGTACAGGGGCGGGTAATTCCCCCCTCCACTTT; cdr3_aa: CACTGAGNSPLHF
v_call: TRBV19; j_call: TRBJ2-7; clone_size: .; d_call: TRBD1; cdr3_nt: TGTGCCAGTAGTTGGGGACAGGGGAGCTCCTACGAGCAGTACTTC; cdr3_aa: CASSWGQGSSYEQYF
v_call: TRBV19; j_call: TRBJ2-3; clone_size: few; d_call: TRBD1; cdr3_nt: TGTGCCAGTAGTGGCATCGACAGGGGCCTCACAGATACGCAGTATTTT; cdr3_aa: CASSGIDRGLTDTQYF
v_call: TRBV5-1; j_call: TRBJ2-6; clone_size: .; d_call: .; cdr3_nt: TGCGCCAGCAGCTTCGAGGGCGCTGGGGCCAACGTCCTGACTTTC; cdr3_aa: CASSFEGAGANVLTF
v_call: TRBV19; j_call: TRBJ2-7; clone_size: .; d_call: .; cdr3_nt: TGTGCCAGTAGTATTCAAGGTTCAGGTAACTACGAGCAGTACTTC; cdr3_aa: CASSIQGSGNYEQYF
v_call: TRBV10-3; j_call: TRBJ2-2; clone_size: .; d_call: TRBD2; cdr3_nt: TGTGCCATCAGTGAGTCCCCGGGGAGGGCGAACACCGGGGAGCTGTTTTTT; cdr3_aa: CAISESPGRANTGELFF
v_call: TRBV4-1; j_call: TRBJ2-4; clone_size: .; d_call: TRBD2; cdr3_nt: TGCGCCAGCAGCCAGGGTCAAGCGGGAGGGCCGAAAAACATTCAGTACTTC; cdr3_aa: CASSQGQAGGPKNIQYF
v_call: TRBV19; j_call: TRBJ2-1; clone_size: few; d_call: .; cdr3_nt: TGTGCCAGTAGTATCGGAGGTGGGAACTACAATGAGCAGTTCTTC; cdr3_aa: CASSIGGGNYNEQFF
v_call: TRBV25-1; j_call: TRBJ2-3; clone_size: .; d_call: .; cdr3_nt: TGTGCCAGCAGTATAGTTGGTACGCAGTATTTT; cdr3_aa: CASSIVGTQYF
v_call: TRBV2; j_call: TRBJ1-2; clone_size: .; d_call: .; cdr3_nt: TGTGCCAGCAGTGTGGAGGCAGACGGCTACACCTTC; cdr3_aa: CASSVEADGYTF
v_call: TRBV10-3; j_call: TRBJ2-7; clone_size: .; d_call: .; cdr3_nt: TGTGCCATCAGTGAGTCGACCTTGGACACTACGTTC; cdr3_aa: CAISESTLDTTF
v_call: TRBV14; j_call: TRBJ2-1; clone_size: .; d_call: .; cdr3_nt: TGTGCCAGCAGCCAACAGGGTCTGAATGAGCAGTTCTTC; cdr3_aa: CASSQQGLNEQFF
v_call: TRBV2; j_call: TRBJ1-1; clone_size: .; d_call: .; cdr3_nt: TGTGCCACCGTTTCGGAGTATACTGAAGCTTTCTTT; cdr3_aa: CATVSEYTEAFF
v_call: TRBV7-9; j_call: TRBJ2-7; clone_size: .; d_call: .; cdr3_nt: TGTGCCAGCAGCTTTACAGACGAGCAGTACTTC; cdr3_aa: CASSFTDEQYF
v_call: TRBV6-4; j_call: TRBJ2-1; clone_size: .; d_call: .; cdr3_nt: TGTGCCAGCAGTACCGGGACAAACAATGAGCAGTTCTTC; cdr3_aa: CASSTGTNNEQFF
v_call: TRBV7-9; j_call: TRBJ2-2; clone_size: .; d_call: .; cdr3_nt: TGTGCCAGCAGATCCACCGGGGTTGCAGCAGGGCTGTTTTTT; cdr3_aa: CASRSTGVAAGLFF
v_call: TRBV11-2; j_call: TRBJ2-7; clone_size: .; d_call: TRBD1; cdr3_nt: TGTGCCAGCAGCTCAGGGGGCGATCCTGCCTACGAGCAGTACTTC; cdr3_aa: CASSSGGDPAYEQYF
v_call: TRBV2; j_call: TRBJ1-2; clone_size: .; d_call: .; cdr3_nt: TGTGCCAGCAGTGAATGGAAAAGGGGCGGATACTATGGCTACACCTTC; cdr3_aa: CASSEWKRGGYYGYTF
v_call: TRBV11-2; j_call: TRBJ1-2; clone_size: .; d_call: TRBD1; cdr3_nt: TGTGCCAGCAGCTTATCGCAGGGGGCTGGCTACACCTTC; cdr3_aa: CASSLSQGAGYTF
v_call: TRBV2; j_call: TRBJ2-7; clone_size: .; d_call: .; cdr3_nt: TGTGCCAGCAGTGAGAACTCCAGGGGCTCGGGGGAGCAGTACTTC; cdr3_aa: CASSENSRGSGEQYF
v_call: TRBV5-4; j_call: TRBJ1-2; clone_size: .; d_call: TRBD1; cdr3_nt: TGTGCCAGCAGAGGGGGACAGGGGGTAAACTATGGCTACACCTTC; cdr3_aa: CASRGGQGVNYGYTF
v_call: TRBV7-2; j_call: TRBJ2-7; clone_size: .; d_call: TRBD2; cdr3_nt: TGTGCCAGCAGCTTACAGAGCGGGAGGGCCTACGAGCAGTACTTC; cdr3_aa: CASSLQSGRAYEQYF
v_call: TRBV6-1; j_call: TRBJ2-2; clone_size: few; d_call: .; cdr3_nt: TGTGCCAGCAGCGTAGAATCCACCGGGGAGCTGTTTTTT; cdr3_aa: CASSVESTGELFF
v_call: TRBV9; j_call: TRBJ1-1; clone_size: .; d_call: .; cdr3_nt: TGTGCCAGCAGCGAGGAGGGGAACACTGAAGCTTTCTTT; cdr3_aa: CASSEEGNTEAFF
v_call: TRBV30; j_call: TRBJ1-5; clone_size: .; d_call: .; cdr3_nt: TGTGCCTGGAGTGTAGGGTCAGGGTTTGAACAGCCCCAGCATTTT; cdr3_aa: CAWSVGSGFEQPQHF
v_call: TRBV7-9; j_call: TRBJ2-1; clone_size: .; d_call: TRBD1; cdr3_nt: TGTGCCAGCAGAGTAGGAACAGGGGGCGCGGACAATGAGCAGTTCTTC; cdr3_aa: CASRVGTGGADNEQFF
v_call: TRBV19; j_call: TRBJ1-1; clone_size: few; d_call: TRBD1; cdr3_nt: TGTGCCAGTAGTAAGGGCAGGGGGCGGACTGAAGCTTTCTTT; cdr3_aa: CASSKGRGRTEAFF